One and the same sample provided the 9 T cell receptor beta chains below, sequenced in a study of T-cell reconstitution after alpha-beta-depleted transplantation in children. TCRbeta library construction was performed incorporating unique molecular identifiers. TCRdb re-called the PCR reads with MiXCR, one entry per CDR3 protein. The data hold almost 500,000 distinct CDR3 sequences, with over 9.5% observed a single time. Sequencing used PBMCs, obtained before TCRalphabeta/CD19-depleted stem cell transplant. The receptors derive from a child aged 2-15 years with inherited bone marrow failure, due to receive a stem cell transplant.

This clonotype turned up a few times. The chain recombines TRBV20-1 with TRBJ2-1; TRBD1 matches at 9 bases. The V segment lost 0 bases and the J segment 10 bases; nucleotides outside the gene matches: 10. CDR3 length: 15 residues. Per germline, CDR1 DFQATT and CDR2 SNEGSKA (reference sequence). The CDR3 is CSARDRRQGVLEQFF. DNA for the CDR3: TGCAGTGCTAGAGATCGGAGACAGGGGGTTCTGGAGCAGTTCTTC.

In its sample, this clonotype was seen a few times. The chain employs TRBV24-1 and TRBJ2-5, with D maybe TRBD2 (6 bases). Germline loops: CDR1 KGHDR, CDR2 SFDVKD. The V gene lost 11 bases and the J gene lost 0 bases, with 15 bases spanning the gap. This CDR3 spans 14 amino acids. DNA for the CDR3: TGTGCCATAGGACTACCGGGGGACCAAGAGACCCAGTACTTC. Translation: CAIGLPGDQETQYF.

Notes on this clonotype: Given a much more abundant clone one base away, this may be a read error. This CDR3 reads CASRGIYGCTF. CDR3 bases: TGTGCCAGCAGGGGCATCTATGGCTGCACCTTC. The rearrangement joins TRBV6-2 or TRBV6-3 to TRBJ1-2; the D is unclear. CDR3 length: 11 residues. Germline values: CDR1 MNHEY, CDR2 SVGEGT.

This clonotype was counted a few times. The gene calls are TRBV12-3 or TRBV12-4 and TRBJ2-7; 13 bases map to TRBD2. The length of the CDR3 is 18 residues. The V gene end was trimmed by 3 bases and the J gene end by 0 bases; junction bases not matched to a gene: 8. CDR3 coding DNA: TGTGCCAGCAGTTTTCCCGGGACTAGCGGGACCCACTCCTACGAGCAGTACTTC. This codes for CASSFPGTSGTHSYEQYF.

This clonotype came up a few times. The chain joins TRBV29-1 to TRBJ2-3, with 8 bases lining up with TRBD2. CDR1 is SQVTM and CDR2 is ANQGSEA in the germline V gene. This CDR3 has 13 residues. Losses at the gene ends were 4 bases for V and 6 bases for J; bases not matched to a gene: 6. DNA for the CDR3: TGCAGCGTTGGGGGGACTAGTTTTGATACGCAGTATTTT. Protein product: CSVGGTSFDTQYF.

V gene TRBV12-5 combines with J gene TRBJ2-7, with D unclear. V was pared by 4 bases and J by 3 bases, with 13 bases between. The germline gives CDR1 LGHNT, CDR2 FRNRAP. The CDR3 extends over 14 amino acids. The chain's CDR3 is CASGSRPENYEQYF. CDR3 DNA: TGTGCTAGTGGTTCCCGACCGGAGAACTACGAGCAGTACTTC.

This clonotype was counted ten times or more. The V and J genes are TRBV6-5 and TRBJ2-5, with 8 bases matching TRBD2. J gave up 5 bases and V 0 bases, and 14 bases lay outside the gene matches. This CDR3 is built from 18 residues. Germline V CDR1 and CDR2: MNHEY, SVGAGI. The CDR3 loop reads CASSYSTLLGGARETQYF. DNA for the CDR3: TGTGCCAGCAGTTACTCGACTTTACTCGGGGGGGCCCGGGAGACCCAGTACTTC.

The CDR3 DNA reads TGCAGTGCTAGAGATCTGGCTACCTCCTACAATGAGCAGTTCTTC. It translates to CSARDLATSYNEQFF. The chain combines TRBV20-1 with TRBJ2-1, with D unclear. V lost 0 bases and J lost 0, with 9 bases in between. This CDR3 contains 15 residues. Looked up from germline, CDR1 is DFQATT and CDR2 is SNEGSKA (reference sequence).

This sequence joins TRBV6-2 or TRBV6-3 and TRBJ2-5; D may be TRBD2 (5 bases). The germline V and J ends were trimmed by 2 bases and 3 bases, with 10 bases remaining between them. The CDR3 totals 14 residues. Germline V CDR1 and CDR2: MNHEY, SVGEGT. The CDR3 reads CASSYRGSEETQYF. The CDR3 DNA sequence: TGTGCCAGCAGTTACCGGGGTTCGGAAGAGACCCAGTACTTC.